Given below is one T cell receptor beta chain in context. This entry comes from a study of shared clonotypes between healthy human individuals. For sorted subsets, roughly 210 ng DNA per replicate equaled 30,000 or so T cell genomes. Produced via immunoSEQ multiplex PCR; TCRdb's table is partial and in-frame only. The sample holds around 700,000 clones; approximately 79% are singletons and the top ten take 1.5% to 2%. The germline CDR1 and CDR2 sequences are LNHDA and SQIVND (reference sequence). The ends were cut back, 3 bases at V and 2 bases at J, with 9 bases in the middle. CDR3 length equals 14 residues.

Specimen: memory CD4+ T cells sorted from blood. The subset was: CD45RA-negative fraction. This TCR derives from a woman between 25 and 40 years old in good health. The chain employs TRBV19 and TRBJ2-3; D perhaps matches TRBD2 (6 bases). Here the CDR3 DNA reads TGTGCCAGTAGTATGGGACTTCACACAGATACGCAGTATTTT. Translation: CASSMGLHTDTQYF.